Below, one T cell receptor beta chain is given with its context. Its antigen remains unidentified. This record belongs to a study of CD4+ T cells in melanoma. The J segment lost 9 bases and the V segment lost 6 bases, leaving 8 bases of the junction unmatched. The CDR3 is 15 residues long. Germline CDR1 is SNHLY and CDR2 is FYNNEI. The method was immunoSEQ multiplex PCR; TCRdb's version includes in-frame clones alone and lacks a portion of them. The repertoire has more than 90,000 clones, 80% to 95% of them found once; the top ten carry roughly 3.3%. Study-level results: A reported correlation linked neoantigen-specific CD4+ T cells to CD8+, macrophage and B cell function. Neoantigen-specific CD4+ T cells in melanoma reportedly had diverse differentiation states.

The receptor's source is a human donor with melanoma. Sequences were obtained from peripheral blood. The chain has TRBV2 and TRBJ1-6, with 10 bases aligning to TRBD1. CDR3 sequence: CASSLGQGGSSPLHF. In DNA form, the CDR3 reads TGTGCCAGCAGCCTCGGACAGGGGGGTAGTTCACCCCTCCACTTT.